These T cell receptor beta chains were read from a single sample in a study of OX40 agonist ivuxolimab in advanced cancers. Method: immunoSEQ multiplex PCR; TCRdb's copy keeps in-frame clones and lacks some. The table shows about 70,000 clones, with around 86% occurring only once. The starting material was CD4+ or CD8+ T cells sorted from blood, obtained in a trial of the OX40 agonist ivuxolimab. These receptors were obtained from an adult with an advanced solid tumor such as melanoma, head and neck, liver or kidney cancer. Each CDR3 is given with its conserved first and last residue. D genes are given only for firm matches. The size of a clone is reported for some rows only, either as once, few or many, or as a class for expanded clones.

CDR3 protein | CDR3 DNA | D gene | J gene | clone size | V gene
CASSPRDGAWTQYF | TGTGCCAGCAGCCCCCGAGACGGTGCGTGGACCCAGTACTTC | NA | TRBJ2-5 | NA | TRBV9
CASSLSGGRSLYEQYF | TGCGCCAGCAGCTTATCGGGAGGCAGGTCATTGTACGAGCAGTACTTC | TRBD2 | TRBJ2-7 | NA | TRBV5-1
CAIPKGDYISRETQYF | TGTGCCATTCCTAAAGGGGACTATATATCCCGGGAGACCCAGTACTTC | NA | TRBJ2-5 | NA | TRBV21-1
CASSPSSYNEQFF | TGTGCCAGCAGCCCAAGCTCCTACAATGAGCAGTTCTTC | NA | TRBJ2-1 | NA | TRBV11-3
CASSARPENTEAFF | TGTGCCAGCAGTGCACGGCCGGAGAACACTGAAGCTTTCTTT | NA | TRBJ1-1 | few | TRBV2
CASRVQSSGANVLTF | TGTGCCAGCAGGGTGCAGTCCTCTGGGGCCAACGTCCTGACTTTC | NA | TRBJ2-6 | NA | TRBV6-5
CASSLTGGNQPQHF | TGCGCCAGCAGCCTGACAGGGGGCAATCAGCCCCAGCATTTT | TRBD1 | TRBJ1-5 | NA | TRBV5-1
CASSYGLGQSQAFF | TGTGCCAGCAGTTACGGTTTGGGGCAGAGTCAAGCTTTCTTT | NA | TRBJ1-1 | NA | TRBV6-5
CASSLGTSGGASNEQFF | TGTGCCAGCAGCTTGGGGACTAGCGGGGGGGCCTCCAATGAGCAGTTCTTC | TRBD2 | TRBJ2-1 | NA | TRBV7-9
CAIRGEIQETQYF | TGTGCCATCAGGGGGGAAATCCAAGAGACCCAGTACTTC | NA | TRBJ2-5 | NA | TRBV10-3
CASNTRDRGNQPQHF | TGTGCCAGCAACACCCGGGACAGGGGCAATCAGCCCCAGCATTTT | TRBD1 | TRBJ1-5 | once | TRBV6-1
CSARVDRF | TGCAGTGCTAGAGTGGACCGATTT | NA | TRBJ1-1 | few | TRBV20-1
CASSYSGQAPGELFF | TGTGCCAGCAGTTACTCAGGACAGGCCCCCGGGGAGCTGTTTTTT | TRBD1 | TRBJ2-2 | NA | TRBV6-5
CASSNSGTSGVNEQFF | TGTGCCAGCAGTAACTCCGGGACTAGCGGGGTTAATGAGCAGTTCTTC | TRBD2 | TRBJ2-1 | NA | TRBV27
CASSGTTPGSGNTIYF | TGTGCCAGCAGCGGGACAACACCTGGCTCTGGAAACACCATATATTTT | NA | TRBJ1-3 | NA | TRBV2
CASTPGPQPDTQYF | TGTGCCAGCACCCCGGGACCCCAACCCGATACGCAGTATTTT | NA | TRBJ2-3 | NA | TRBV7-9
CAIRFEGTEVFF | TGTGCCATCAGGTTTGAGGGTACTGAAGTTTTCTTT | NA | TRBJ1-1 | NA | TRBV10-3
CSAPTGGGYTF | TGCAGTGCGCCGACCGGGGGTGGCTACACCTTC | NA | TRBJ1-2 | NA | TRBV20-1
CASSPDLVGETQYF | TGTGCCAGCAGCCCCGACTTGGTTGGGGAGACCCAGTACTTC | NA | TRBJ2-5 | once | TRBV14
CAWSIVGVMLHF | TGTGCCTGGAGTATAGTCGGGGTGATGCTCCACTTT | NA | TRBJ1-6 | NA | TRBV30
CASSLGYGPGEQYF | TGTGCCAGCAGCTTAGGGTATGGCCCAGGGGAGCAGTACTTC | NA | TRBJ2-7 | NA | TRBV11-2
CASSSLGIYTGELFF | TGTGCCAGCAGCTCTTTAGGGATCTACACCGGGGAGCTGTTTTTT | NA | TRBJ2-2 | NA | TRBV28
CASSLGQYDGYTF | TGTGCCAGCAGCCTAGGACAGTACGATGGCTACACCTTC | NA | TRBJ1-2 | NA | TRBV7-6
CASSKNRNTGELFF | TGTGCCAGCAGTAAAAACAGGAACACCGGGGAGCTGTTTTTT | NA | TRBJ2-2 | NA | TRBV6-5
CASSERAGKKYF | TGCGCCAGCAGTGAGCGGGCAGGGAAGAAGTACTTC | NA | TRBJ2-5 | NA | TRBV10-1
CASSQTGYNEKLFF | TGTGCCAGCAGCCAGACAGGGTATAATGAAAAACTGTTTTTT | TRBD1 | TRBJ1-4 | NA | TRBV28
CASSGLTQGDGGYTF | TGTGCCAGCAGCGGACTCACCCAGGGCGACGGCGGCTACACCTTC | NA | TRBJ1-2 | NA | TRBV9
CASSLESKDGDTQYF | TGCGCCAGCAGCTTGGAGTCAAAAGACGGAGATACGCAGTATTTT | NA | TRBJ2-3 | NA | TRBV5-1
CASSSTSGGATQYF | TGCGCCAGCAGCTCGACTAGCGGGGGGGCCACGCAGTATTTT | TRBD2 | TRBJ2-3 | NA | TRBV5-1
CASYILRGGTEAFF | TGTGCCAGCTACATCCTGAGGGGCGGAACTGAAGCTTTCTTT | NA | TRBJ1-1 | NA | TRBV9
CASRGTPGQGYEQYF | TGTGCCAGCAGAGGGACCCCGGGACAGGGCTACGAGCAGTACTTC | TRBD1 | TRBJ2-7 | NA | TRBV5-5
CASSLRSGLNYEQYF | TGTGCCAGCAGCTTGCGATCGGGGCTAAATTACGAGCAGTACTTC | NA | TRBJ2-7 | NA | TRBV5-4
CASSYRPGTYNEQFF | TGTGCCAGCAGTTACCGCCCCGGGACCTACAATGAGCAGTTCTTC | NA | TRBJ2-1 | NA | TRBV6-6
CSVEEGGRIETQYF | TGCAGCGTTGAAGAGGGAGGGAGGATTGAGACCCAGTACTTC | TRBD2 | TRBJ2-5 | few | TRBV29-1
CASSPMMGGITEAFF | TGTGCCAGCTCACCCATGATGGGGGGGATCACTGAAGCTTTCTTT | NA | TRBJ1-1 | NA | TRBV18
CASSYSTNNEQFF | TGTGCCAGCAGCTACTCCACCAACAATGAGCAGTTCTTC | NA | TRBJ2-1 | NA | TRBV2
CASSPLEIASPLHF | TGTGCCAGCAGCCCACTCGAAATAGCCTCACCCCTCCACTTT | NA | TRBJ1-6 | once | TRBV6-1
CSVPGQGREKLFF | TGCAGCGTCCCGGGACAGGGTCGTGAAAAACTGTTTTTT | TRBD1 | TRBJ1-4 | NA | TRBV29-1
CASSNRVRDRDGYTF | TGTGCCAGCAGTAATCGAGTAAGAGACAGGGATGGCTACACCTTC | TRBD1 | TRBJ1-2 | NA | TRBV28
CASSERTGGSETQYF | TGTGCCAGCAGTGAAAGGACAGGGGGCTCAGAGACCCAGTACTTC | TRBD1 | TRBJ2-5 | few | TRBV2
CASSLQGGAGNTIYF | TGTGCCAGCAGCCTGCAGGGGGGCGCTGGAAACACCATATATTTT | TRBD1 | TRBJ1-3 | NA | TRBV7-9
CASSLDLNSPLHF | TGTGCCAGCAGCTTGGATCTAAATTCACCCCTCCACTTT | NA | TRBJ1-6 | few | TRBV5-4
CASSLGDGGSYTF | TGTGCCAGCAGCTTGGGGGACGGGGGAAGCTACACCTTC | NA | TRBJ1-2 | NA | TRBV5-5
CSAWDPGKLFF | TGCAGTGCTTGGGACCCGGGAAAACTGTTTTTT | NA | TRBJ1-4 | NA | TRBV20-1
CASGLARGGHYNEQFF | TGTGCTAGTGGTTTGGCCCGGGGGGGCCACTACAATGAGCAGTTCTTC | TRBD2 | TRBJ2-1 | NA | TRBV12-5
CASSFTRVTEAFF | TGCGCCAGCAGCTTTACTCGGGTGACTGAAGCTTTCTTT | NA | TRBJ1-1 | NA | TRBV5-1
CASTTQGAGNTIYF | TGTGCCAGCACGACACAGGGGGCGGGAAACACCATATATTTT | TRBD1 | TRBJ1-3 | NA | TRBV28
CASSADNEQFF | TGTGCCAGCAGCGCCGACAATGAGCAGTTCTTC | NA | TRBJ2-1 | NA | TRBV9
CASSTYRERVEAFF | TGTGCCAGCAGTACATACAGGGAGAGAGTTGAAGCTTTCTTT | NA | TRBJ1-1 | NA | TRBV27
CASSPSGQRNYGYTF | TGTGCCAGCAGCCCCTCGGGGCAGCGGAACTATGGCTACACCTTC | NA | TRBJ1-2 | once | TRBV2
CASSFSQSPRYF | TGTGCCAGCAGCTTCTCACAGTCCCCTCGGTACTTC | NA | TRBJ2-7 | NA | TRBV7-3
CASSPDRDRGRNEQFF | TGTGCCAGCAGCCCCGACCGGGACAGGGGTCGCAATGAGCAGTTCTTC | TRBD1 | TRBJ2-1 | NA | TRBV4-2
CASRQNPGQRTDTQYF | TGTGCCAGTAGGCAAAACCCGGGACAGCGCACAGATACGCAGTATTTT | TRBD1 | TRBJ2-3 | NA | TRBV19